The clone carrying this T cell receptor beta chain was observed once. This entry is derived from a study of blood T cell repertoires in COVID-19. Participants, about 18 to 95 years old, spanned 25 or so US areas. Two negative PCRs, clearance, or symptom resolution characterized the recovered Cohort 3 donors. Original processing notes: Reference gene primer amplification in the assay estimated nucleated cell counts. Only in-frame clones appear in the TCRdb table, and some are missing; sequencing was by immunoSEQ multiplex PCR. D and trimming come from the DNA, and the V and J calls and clone size come from that table. This sample has roughly 360,000 clones; roughly four fifths occur once, and the top ten carry approximately 4.7%. The sequenced sample was PBMCs or T cells enriched from blood (not recorded which). The source is a woman aged 45-65 years who had recovered from COVID-19.

This chain's CDR3 is CASSLVSGGQYF. CDR3 nucleotide sequence: TGCGCCAGCAGCTTGGTTTCAGGAGGGCAGTACTTC. The chain links TRBV5-1 to TRBJ2-7; possible D gene TRBD2, 5 bases. Germline V gene sequence: CDR1 SGHRS, CDR2 YFSETQ. The CDR3 consists of 12 residues. Trimming removed 0 bases at V and 9 bases at J, with 10 bases between.